These 18 T cell receptor beta chains share one sample of origin, sequenced in a study of blood T cell repertoires in COVID-19. TCRdb keeps only in-frame clones here, not all; method: immunoSEQ multiplex PCR. This table holds 80,000 to 100,000 clones, over 70% found once. Input material: peripheral blood. These receptors were obtained from a man between 60 and 75 years old with acute or convalescent COVID-19.

The V and J genes are TRBV6-2 or TRBV6-3 and TRBJ1-3; D remains unclear. The CDR3 is 13 residues long. CDR1 is MNHEY and CDR2 is SVGEGT in the germline V gene. The V and J ends lost 5 bases and 1 base respectively, with 6 bases between them. The CDR3 sequence: CASSRGSGNTIYF. The CDR3 DNA follows: TGTGCCAGCAGTCGGGGATCTGGAAACACCATATATTTT.

CDR3 in DNA: TGTGCCAGCTCCTGGGACTGGGATCTAGAGACCCAGTACTTC. Translation gives CASSWDWDLETQYF. The V call is TRBV18, the J call TRBJ2-5; D is possibly TRBD2 (6 bases). The CDR3 has 14 amino acids. Germline CDR1 KGHSH, CDR2 LQKENI. Trimming removed 6 bases at V and 4 bases at J, with 15 bases between.

This chain links TRBV4-3 with TRBJ2-3; the D is unclear. V lost 4 bases and J lost 2, with 16 bases in between. Germline lookup yields CDR1 LGHNA and CDR2 YSLEER. The CDR3 is 16 residues long. CDR3 DNA: TGCGCCAGCAGCCGACTCGCCTCTGTCGCCACAGATACGCAGTATTTT. This codes for CASSRLASVATDTQYF.

This clone showed up just once. V gene TRBV19 combines with J gene TRBJ1-5; 11 bases line up with TRBD1. This CDR3 spans 15 amino acids. With 10 bases clipped from V and 6 bases from J, the junction kept 11 bases outside the gene matches. CDR1 is LNHDA and CDR2 is SQIVND in the germline V gene (reference sequence). CDR3 coding DNA: TGTGCCACCCAACAAGGACAGGGGGCAGCTCAGCCCCAGCATTTT. Its translation: CATQQGQGAAQPQHF.

About this clone: An end of the junction does not agree with germline; a read error may underlie this. The V call is TRBV7-6, the J call TRBJ2-1, with TRBD2 identical over 9 bases. Germline-derived CDR1 and CDR2 are SGHVS and FNYEAQ. This CDR3 spans 14 amino acids. In DNA, the CDR3 is TGTGCCAGCAGCCTAGCGGGGCGCTACAATGAGCAGTTCTTC. Translation gives CASSLAGRYNEQFF.

V is TRBV7-6 and J is TRBJ2-7; 12 positions match TRBD2. Trimming took 4 bases from V and 0 from J; bases not matched to a gene: 4. Germline CDR1 reads SGHVS; CDR2 reads FNYEAQ. The CDR3 totals 16 residues. The CDR3 protein is CASSSPTSGSSYEQYF. The CDR3 nucleotides are TGTGCCAGCAGCTCCCCGACTAGCGGGAGCTCCTACGAGCAGTACTTC. Filled out from reference TRBV7-6 and TRBJ2-7, the complete variable domain reads GAGVSQSPRYKVTKRGQDVALRCDPISGHVSLYWYRQALGQGPEFLTYFNYEAQQDKSGLPNDRFSAERPEGSISTLTIQRTEQRDSAMYRCASSSPTSGSSYEQYFGPGTRLTVT.

This chain connects TRBV11-2 to TRBJ2-7; maybe TRBD2 (6 bases). The ends were cut back, 1 base at V and 7 bases at J, with 14 bases in the middle. The CDR3 length is 14 residues. Per germline, CDR1 SGHAT and CDR2 FQNNGV. The CDR3 loop is CASSLAPREREQYF. In DNA form, the CDR3 reads TGTGCCAGCAGCTTAGCCCCCCGGGAGAGGGAGCAGTACTTC.

In DNA form, the CDR3 reads TGTGCCAGCAGTTACGTACCCGGGACAGACTATGGCTACACCTTC. It is translated as CASSYVPGTDYGYTF. V and J are TRBV6-2 or TRBV6-3 and TRBJ1-2, with 7 bases matching TRBD1. The CDR3 extends over 15 amino acids. J was trimmed by 3 bases and V by 2 bases; bases with no gene match: 6. The germline V gene encodes CDR1 MNHEY and CDR2 SVGEGT.

J is TRBJ2-7 and V is TRBV10-1; weak D call: TRBD2 (6 bases). V lost 0 bases and J lost 6, with 9 bases in between. The CDR3 loop spans 13 amino acids. The germline CDR1 and CDR2 sequences are WNHNN and SYGVQD (reference sequence). The CDR3 DNA sequence: TGCGCCAGCAGTGAGTCATCGCGGGGCGAGCAGTACTTC. This codes for CASSESSRGEQYF.

J is TRBJ2-2 and V is TRBV19; a weak D match, TRBD2 (6 bases). Trimming stripped 6 bases from V and 2 bases from J, with 13 bases between. Germline values: CDR1 LNHDA, CDR2 SQIVND (reference sequence). This CDR3 is 15 amino acids long. The CDR3: CASRLLGTNTGELFF. DNA for the CDR3: TGTGCCAGTAGATTGCTAGGGACTAACACCGGGGAGCTGTTTTTT. Supplemented by reference TRBV19 and TRBJ2-2, the full variable domain reads DGGITQSPKYLFRKEGQNVTLSCEQNLNHDAMYWYRQDPGQGLRLIYYSQIVNDFQKGDIAEGYSVSREKKESFPLTVTSAQKNPTAFYLCASRLLGTNTGELFFGEGSRLTVL.

The rearrangement links TRBV5-1 to TRBJ1-3; 9 bases are a match to TRBD1. CDR3 length equals 15 residues. The germline gives CDR1 SGHRS, CDR2 YFSETQ. V shed 3 bases, J shed 4 bases, and the junction held 5 bases outside the gene matches. In nucleotides, the CDR3 is TGCGCCAGCAGCTCCGGGACAGGGTCCGGAAACACCATATATTTT. It translates to CASSSGTGSGNTIYF.

The CDR3 DNA reads as TGTGCCAGCAGCCCCCCCCCGGGACAGGGAAAAGCCAAAAACATTCAGTACTTC. Amino acids: CASSPPPGQGKAKNIQYF. The genes are TRBV7-8 and TRBJ2-4, with TRBD1 identical over 9 bases. Germline V gene data show CDR1 as SGHVS and CDR2 as FQNEAQ. The CDR3 length is 18 residues. Trimming removed 5 bases from V and 0 bases from J; junction bases left unmatched: 11. Looking up the rest from reference TRBV7-8 and TRBJ2-4 gives the full variable domain: GAGVSQSPRYKVAKRGQDVALRCDPISGHVSLFWYQQALGQGPEFLTYFQNEAQLDKSGLPSDRFFAERPEGSVSTLKIQRTQQEDSAVYLCASSPPPGQGKAKNIQYFGAGTRLSVL.

This clone was seen just once. V usage is TRBV6-4 and J usage is TRBJ2-3, with 11 bases lining up with TRBD2. V lost 0 bases to trimming and J lost 4 bases; unmatched junction nucleotides: 0. The length of the CDR3 is 15 residues. Germline V gene sequence: CDR1 MRHNA, CDR2 SNTAGT. The CDR3 nucleotides are TGTGCCAGCAGTGACTCTAGCGGGGGGGCAGATACGCAGTATTTT. Amino acids: CASSDSSGGADTQYF.

The chain has TRBV5-1 and TRBJ2-7; 7 bases match TRBD2. The CDR3 extends over 15 amino acids. Germline trimming cut 0 bases from V and 3 bases from J; bases unmatched to any gene: 6. Germline CDR1 and CDR2: SGHRS and YFSETQ. For the CDR3, the DNA is TGCGCCAGCAGCTTGGCCCCTAGCGGACACTACGAGCAGTACTTC. Its protein product is CASSLAPSGHYEQYF.

This clone was counted once. V and J are TRBV2 and TRBJ1-2; D remains ambiguous. V lost 0 bases and J 7 bases, leaving 3 bases between the germline ends. This CDR3 spans 11 amino acids. Germline V CDR1 and CDR2: SNHLY, FYNNEI. The DNA for the CDR3 is TGTGCCAGCAGTGAAGCGAGTGGCTACACCTTC. This translates into CASSEASGYTF.

The J gene is TRBJ2-2, the V gene TRBV12-3 or TRBV12-4; 9 nucleotides line up with TRBD1. The CDR3 consists of 12 residues. V was clipped by 8 bases and J by 6 bases; unmatched bases: 1. The CDR3, as DNA: TGTGCCAGCGGACAGGGGTCCGGGGAGCTGTTTTTT. Residues: CASGQGSGELFF.

The rearrangement links TRBV18 to TRBJ2-4; D might be TRBD1 (5 bases). Trimming pared 4 bases from V and 5 bases from J, leaving 15 bases between. The CDR3 is 15 residues long. Per the germline V gene, CDR1 is KGHSH and CDR2 is LQKENI. This chain's CDR3 is CASSLISDRENIQYF. In DNA, the CDR3 is TGTGCCAGCTCACTTATATCTGACAGAGAAAACATTCAGTACTTC.

This chain joins TRBV2 and TRBJ2-1; D perhaps matches TRBD2 (6 bases). The CDR3 consists of 15 residues. Looked up from germline, CDR1 is SNHLY and CDR2 is FYNNEI. V dropped 4 bases and J dropped 6 bases, with 16 bases sitting between them. The CDR3 sequence: CASSVQEGYANEQFF. The CDR3 DNA reads TGTGCCAGCAGTGTACAGGAGGGGTACGCCAATGAGCAGTTCTTC.